One T cell receptor beta chain is described in this entry. Produced via immunoSEQ multiplex PCR; TCRdb's table is partial and in-frame only. Altogether 50,000 to 60,000 clones are present, 90% to 95% being singletons, with the ten largest covering 0.76%. This entry belongs to a study of T cell changes during pregnancy in multiple sclerosis. The CDR3 runs 14 residues. Trimming took 3 bases from V and 2 from J, leaving 10 bases between them. Germline CDR1 KGHSH, CDR2 LQKENI. The J gene is TRBJ1-1, the V gene TRBV18; D not certain. The sequence derives from a female donor with multiple sclerosis, enrolled in a pregnancy study. The material was CD4+ T cells from peripheral blood mononuclear cells, obtained in the first trimester of pregnancy. DNA of the CDR3: TGTGCCAGCTCACCTCCCGGGGTCAACACTGAAGCTTTCTTT. Translation: CASSPPGVNTEAFF.